This record looks at one T cell receptor beta chain sequence and its context. Its antigen is undetermined. These data come from a study of response to subunit inactivated influenza vaccine. TCRdb used MiXCR to reprocess the RT-PCR reads, holding one entry per CDR3 protein. The sample carries around 530,000 distinct CDR3 sequences, roughly 12% recorded once. Study-wide findings and caveats: That few new T cells are recruited by each seasonal influenza vaccination was the authors' suggestion.

V dropped 1 base and J dropped 8; count of bases not matched to a gene: 10. This CDR3 has 15 residues. Germline V gives CDR1 DFQATT, CDR2 SNEGSKA (reference sequence). This receptor was obtained from a man aged 45-65 years who received an inactivated influenza vaccine. The starting material was PBMCs from blood, obtained on the day of vaccination. V usage is TRBV20-1 and J usage is TRBJ2-1; 8 positions agree with TRBD2. The CDR3, as DNA: TGCAGTGCTAGAGCGGTTAGCGGGACTGTCGATGAGCAGTTCTTC. Its translation is CSARAVSGTVDEQFF.